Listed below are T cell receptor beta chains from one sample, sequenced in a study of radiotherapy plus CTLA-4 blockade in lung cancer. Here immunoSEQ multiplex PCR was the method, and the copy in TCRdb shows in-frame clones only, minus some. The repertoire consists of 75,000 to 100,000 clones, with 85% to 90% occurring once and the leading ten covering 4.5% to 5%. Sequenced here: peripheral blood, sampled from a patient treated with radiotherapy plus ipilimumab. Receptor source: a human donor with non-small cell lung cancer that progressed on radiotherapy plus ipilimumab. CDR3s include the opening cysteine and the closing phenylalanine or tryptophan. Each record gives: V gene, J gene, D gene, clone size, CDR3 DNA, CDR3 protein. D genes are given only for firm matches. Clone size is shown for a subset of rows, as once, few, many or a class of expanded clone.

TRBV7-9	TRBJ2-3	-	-	TGTGCCAGCAGCTACCGGACTAGCACAGATACGCAGTATTTT	CASSYRTSTDTQYF
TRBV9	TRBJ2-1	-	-	TGTGCCAGCAGCGTGGCGGTGCAGGGTATAAATGAGCAGTTCTTC	CASSVAVQGINEQFF
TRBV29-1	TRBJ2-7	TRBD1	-	TGCAGCGTGTCCAGGGGGCGGGACGAGCAGTACTTC	CSVSRGRDEQYF
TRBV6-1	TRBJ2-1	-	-	TGTGCCAGCAGCAGCAGCGGAGGTGAGCAGTTCTTC	CASSSSGGEQFF
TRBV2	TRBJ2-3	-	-	TGTGCCAGCAGTCTCGGCGGGACCCCCGCAGATACGCAGTATTTT	CASSLGGTPADTQYF
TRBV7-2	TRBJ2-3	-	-	TGTGCCAGCAGTTCACTGGGATCGCCGGCGGGAGATACGCAGTATTTT	CASSSLGSPAGDTQYF
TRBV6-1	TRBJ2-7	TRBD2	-	TGTGCCAGCAGTTTAGCGGGACCCAGCTACGAGCAGTACTTC	CASSLAGPSYEQYF
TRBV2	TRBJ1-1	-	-	TGTGCCAGCAGTCCAGGACAGCTGGGGAACACTGAAGCTTTCTTT	CASSPGQLGNTEAFF
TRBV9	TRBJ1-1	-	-	TGTGCCAGCAGCGCCGGTTTCACTGAAGCTTTCTTT	CASSAGFTEAFF
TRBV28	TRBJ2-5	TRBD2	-	TGTGCCAGCACAAAAGCGGGAGGGCCCCAAGAGACCCAGTACTTC	CASTKAGGPQETQYF
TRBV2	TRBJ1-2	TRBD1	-	TGTGCCAGCAGTCTTCTGGGACAGAACTATGGCTACACCTTC	CASSLLGQNYGYTF
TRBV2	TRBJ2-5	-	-	TGTGCCAGCAGTGAAGTAGGGGGACTCCCTGGGGAGACCCAGTACTTC	CASSEVGGLPGETQYF
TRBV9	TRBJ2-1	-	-	TGTGCCAGCGGCCCGGACCGGATCCTACGTGGTGATGAGCAGTTCTTC	CASGPDRILRGDEQFF
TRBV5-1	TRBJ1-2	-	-	TGCGCCAGCAGCTTGGATGGCAGAACATATGGCTACACCTTC	CASSLDGRTYGYTF
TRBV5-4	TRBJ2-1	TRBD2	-	TGTGCCAGCAGCTTAGGGCTAGCGGGTCCCTACAATGAGCAGTTCTTC	CASSLGLAGPYNEQFF
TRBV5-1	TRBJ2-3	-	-	TGCGCCAGCAGCTCCAAGGGGGATACGCAGTATTTT	CASSSKGDTQYF
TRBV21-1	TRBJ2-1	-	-	TGTGCCAGCAGCAAAGAGGAAGGGATTACAAATGAGCAGTTCTTC	CASSKEEGITNEQFF
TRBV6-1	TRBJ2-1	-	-	TGTGCCAGCTGCACTAGGGACTCCTACAATGAGCAGTTCTTC	CASCTRDSYNEQFF
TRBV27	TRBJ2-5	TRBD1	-	TGTGCCAGCCACCCGGGGACAGGGGGGAGTATAGAGACCCAGTACTTC	CASHPGTGGSIETQYF
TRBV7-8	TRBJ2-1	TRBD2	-	TGTGCCAGCAGCTTAGTCTGGACTAGCCCGAATGAGCAGTTCTTC	CASSLVWTSPNEQFF
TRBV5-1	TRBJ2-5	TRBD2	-	TGCGCCAGCAGCTTGGGACTCGGGAGGAAGACCCAGTACTTC	CASSLGLGRKTQYF
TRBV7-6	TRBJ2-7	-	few	TGTGCCAGCAGCTTTGAGCCGACAGGTTACGAGCAGTACTTC	CASSFEPTGYEQYF
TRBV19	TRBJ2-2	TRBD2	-	TGTGCTAGCGGGAGGGCCAACACCGGGGAGCTGTTTTTT	CASGRANTGELFF
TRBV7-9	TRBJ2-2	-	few	TGTGCCAGCAGCTTACAGGGGAACACCGGGGAGCTGTTTTTT	CASSLQGNTGELFF
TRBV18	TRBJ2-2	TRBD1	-	TGTGCCAGCTCACCACCGAGGACAGGGGAGGCCGGGGAGCTGTTTTTT	CASSPPRTGEAGELFF
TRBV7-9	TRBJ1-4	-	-	TGTGCCAGCAGCTTAGGGCAGAAGAATGAAAAACTGTTTTTT	CASSLGQKNEKLFF
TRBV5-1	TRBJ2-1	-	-	TGCGCCAGCAGCTTGGATGGGGGCCACAATGAGCAGTTCTTC	CASSLDGGHNEQFF
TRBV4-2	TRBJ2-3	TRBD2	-	TGTGCCAGCAGCCAAGCGACTAGCTCTAGCACAGATACGCAGTATTTT	CASSQATSSSTDTQYF
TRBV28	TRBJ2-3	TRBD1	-	TGTGCCAGCAGTACCCCAGGGGGTGGCGCAGATACGCAGTATTTT	CASSTPGGGADTQYF
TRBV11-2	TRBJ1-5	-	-	TGTGCCAGCAGCATGAGGGGTAGTCAGCCCCAGCATTTT	CASSMRGSQPQHF
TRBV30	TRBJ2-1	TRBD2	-	TGTGCCTGGAGTGTAAGGGGACTAGCGGGAGGAAATGAGCAGTTCTTC	CAWSVRGLAGGNEQFF
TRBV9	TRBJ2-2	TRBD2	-	TGTGCCAGCAGCCCACGGGGGGGCAGGAACACCGGGGAGCTGTTTTTT	CASSPRGGRNTGELFF
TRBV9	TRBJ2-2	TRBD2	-	TGTGCCAGCAGCAAACTAGCGGCGAACACCGGGGAGCTGTTTTTT	CASSKLAANTGELFF
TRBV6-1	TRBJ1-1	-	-	TGTGCCAGCAGGAAACAGGGAACCACTGAAGCTTTCTTT	CASRKQGTTEAFF
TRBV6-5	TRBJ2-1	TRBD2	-	TGTGCCAGCAGCCCCTTTAGCGGGAGTAAGGATGAGCAGTTCTTC	CASSPFSGSKDEQFF
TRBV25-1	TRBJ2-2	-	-	TGTGCCAGCAGTGAAAGCGGCTGGGCGGGCGGGGAGCTGTTTTTT	CASSESGWAGGELFF
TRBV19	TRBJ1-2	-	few	TGTGCCAGTAGGCAAAACAGGGATCGAGGCTACACCTTC	CASRQNRDRGYTF
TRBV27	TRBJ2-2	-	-	TGTGCCAGCAGTTTTGGTTTGAACACCGGGGAGCTGTTTTTT	CASSFGLNTGELFF
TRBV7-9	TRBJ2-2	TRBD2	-	TGTGCCAGCAGCTTAGGGGTAGCGGGAGCCCCCGGGGAGCTGTTTTTT	CASSLGVAGAPGELFF
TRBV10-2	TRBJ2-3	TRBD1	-	TGCGCCAGCAGTGAGACGGACAGGGCCGCAGATACGCAGTATTTT	CASSETDRAADTQYF
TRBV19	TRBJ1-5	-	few	TGTGCCAGTAGTATGGTCGCAGGCAATCAGCCCCAGCATTTT	CASSMVAGNQPQHF
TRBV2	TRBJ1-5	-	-	TGTGCCAGCAGAAGGAGGGGGGGTAATCAGCCCCAGCATTTT	CASRRRGGNQPQHF
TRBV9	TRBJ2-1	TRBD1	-	TGTGCCAGCAGCGGAACCGGGACAGGGCGAAATGAGCAGTTCTTC	CASSGTGTGRNEQFF
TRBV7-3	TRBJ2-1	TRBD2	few	TGTGCCAGCAGTCCAAGCGGGAGCAGGGTAAGCAATGAGCAGTTCTTC	CASSPSGSRVSNEQFF
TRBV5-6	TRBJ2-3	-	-	TGTGCCAGCAGCTTGTTTATGGGGAGTCGGACAGATACGCAGTATTTT	CASSLFMGSRTDTQYF
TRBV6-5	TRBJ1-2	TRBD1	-	TGTGCCAGCAGTTACGAGGGGGCAGGTGGCTACACCTTC	CASSYEGAGGYTF
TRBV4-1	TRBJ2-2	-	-	TGCGCCAGCAGCCGCTCCCCGGCCCGGCGGCCCGGGGAGCTGTTTTTT	CASSRSPARRPGELFF
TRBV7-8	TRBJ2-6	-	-	TGTGCCAGCAGCTTAGCGCGCAGAATCTCTGGGGCCAACGTCCTGACTTTC	CASSLARRISGANVLTF
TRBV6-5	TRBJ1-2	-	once	TGTGCCAGCAGCCCCTCAGGGGTGGGGTACTATGGCTACACCTTC	CASSPSGVGYYGYTF
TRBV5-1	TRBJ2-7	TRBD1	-	TGCGCCAGCAGCCGGGACAGGAGATCCTACGAGCAGTACTTC	CASSRDRRSYEQYF
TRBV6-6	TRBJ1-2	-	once	TGTGCCAGCAGTGCAAACCTGGGTGGCTACACCTTC	CASSANLGGYTF
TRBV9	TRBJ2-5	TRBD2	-	TGTGCCAGCAGCGAATATGGAGCGGGAGTAGGTGAGACCCAGTACTTC	CASSEYGAGVGETQYF
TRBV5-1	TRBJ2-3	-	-	TGCGCCAGCAGCAGGGGGAGCGGTTCAGATACGCAGTATTTT	CASSRGSGSDTQYF